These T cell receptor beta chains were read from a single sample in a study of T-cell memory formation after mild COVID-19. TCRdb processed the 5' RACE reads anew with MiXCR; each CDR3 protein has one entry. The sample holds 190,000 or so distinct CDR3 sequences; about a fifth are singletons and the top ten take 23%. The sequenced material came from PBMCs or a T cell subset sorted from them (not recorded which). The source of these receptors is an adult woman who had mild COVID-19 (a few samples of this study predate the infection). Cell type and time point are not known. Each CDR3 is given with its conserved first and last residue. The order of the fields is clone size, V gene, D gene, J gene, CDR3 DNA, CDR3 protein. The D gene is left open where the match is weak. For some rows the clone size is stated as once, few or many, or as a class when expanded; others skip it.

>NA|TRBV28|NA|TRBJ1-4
TGTGCCAGCAGTCGGAGTTCAGAGGTTGGGCAACTGTTTTTT
CASSRSSEVGQLFF
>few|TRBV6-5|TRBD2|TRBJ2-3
TGTGCCAGCAGTTATGCGGGAGTAGTTGATACGCAGTATTTT
CASSYAGVVDTQYF
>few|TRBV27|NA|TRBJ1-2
TGTGCCAGCAAACAATTCCTGGGACCGGGCTATGGCTACACCTTC
CASKQFLGPGYGYTF
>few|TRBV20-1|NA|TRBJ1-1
TGCAGTGCTAGGGTAGGGGTCACTGAAGCTTTCTTT
CSARVGVTEAFF
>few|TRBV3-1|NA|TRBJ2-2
TGTGCCAGCAGCCTCTACCACCTAACAGAGCCGGGACTTGAGACCGGGGAGCTGTTTTTT
CASSLYHLTEPGLETGELFF
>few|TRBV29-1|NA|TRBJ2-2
TGCAGCGTTGAACTTGCAGGGATCAACACCGGGGAGCTGTTTTTT
CSVELAGINTGELFF
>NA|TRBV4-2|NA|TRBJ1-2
TGTGCCAGCAGCCAAGTGGGACGACAAGGGGGGGGCTATGGCTACACCTTC
CASSQVGRQGGGYGYTF
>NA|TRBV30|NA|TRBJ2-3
TGTGCCTGGAGCACCTCTAGCCCGCCAGATACGCAGTATTTT
CAWSTSSPPDTQYF
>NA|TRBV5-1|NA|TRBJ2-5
TGCGCCAGCAGCTTGGGGCAGGGGCAACAAGAGACCCAGTACTTC
CASSLGQGQQETQYF
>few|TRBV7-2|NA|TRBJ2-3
TGTGCCAGCAGCCGTGGTTCCCTCGTGGATACGCAGTATTTT
CASSRGSLVDTQYF
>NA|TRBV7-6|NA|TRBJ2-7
TGTGCCAGCAGCTTAGGTTACGACGGAAGCTCCTACGAGCAGTACTTC
CASSLGYDGSSYEQYF
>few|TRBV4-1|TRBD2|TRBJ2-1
TGCGCCAGCAGCCTATACGGGACTAGCGACTACAATGAGCAGTTCTTC
CASSLYGTSDYNEQFF
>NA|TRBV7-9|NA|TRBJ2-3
TGTGCCAGCAGCGGCGCCGGGACACACGCTAGCACAGATACGCAGTATTTT
CASSGAGTHASTDTQYF
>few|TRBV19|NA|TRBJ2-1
TGTGCCAGTAGTATCTACAACAATGAGCAGTTCTTC
CASSIYNNEQFF
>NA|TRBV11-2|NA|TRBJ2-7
TGTGCCAGCAGCCTATCCCTCGCGGGCGCCTACGAGCAGTACTTC
CASSLSLAGAYEQYF
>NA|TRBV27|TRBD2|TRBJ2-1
TGTGCCAGCAGTTTATCGCTGGTAGCGGGGGTGGAGCAGTTCTTC
CASSLSLVAGVEQFF
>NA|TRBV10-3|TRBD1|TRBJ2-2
TGTGCCATCAGTGACCCCGGGACAGGGGGGGCCGGGGAGCTGTTTTTT
CAISDPGTGGAGELFF
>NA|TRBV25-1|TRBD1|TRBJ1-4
TGTGCCAGCAGACCACAGGGGGTAATAGAAAAACTGTTTTTT
CASRPQGVIEKLFF
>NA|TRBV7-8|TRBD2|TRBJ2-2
TGTGCCAGCAGCGATGCTAGCGGGAGGAACACCGGGGAGCTGTTTTTT
CASSDASGRNTGELFF
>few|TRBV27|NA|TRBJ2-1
TGTGCCAGCAGTTTATTCACCTACAATGAGCAGTTCTTC
CASSLFTYNEQFF
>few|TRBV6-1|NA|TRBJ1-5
TGTGCCAGCAGTGACGGGAATCAGCCCCAGCATTTT
CASSDGNQPQHF
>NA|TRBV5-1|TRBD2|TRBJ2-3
TGCGCCAGCAACACCGGGACTAGCGGCACAGATACGCAGTATTTT
CASNTGTSGTDTQYF
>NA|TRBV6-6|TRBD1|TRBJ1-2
TGTGCCATACTTACAGGGGAAGGCTACACCTTC
CAILTGEGYTF
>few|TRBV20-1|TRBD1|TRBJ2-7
TGCAGTGCCGACCGGGACAGCCCCGAGGCGTACGAGCAGTACTTC
CSADRDSPEAYEQYF
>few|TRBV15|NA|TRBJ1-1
TGTGCCACCAGCAGAGATCGTCGCCAGGGCGTCACTGAAGCTTTCTTT
CATSRDRRQGVTEAFF
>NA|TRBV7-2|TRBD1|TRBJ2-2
TGTGCCAGCAGCTTAGTAGGGACAGGGGGAACCGGGGAGCTGTTTTTT
CASSLVGTGGTGELFF
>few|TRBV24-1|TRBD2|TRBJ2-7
TGTGCCACCAGTGATCATGCTAGCGGGAGCGAGCAGTACTTC
CATSDHASGSEQYF
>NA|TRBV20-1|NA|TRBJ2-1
TGCAGTGCTAGCCCCCTCCCCCCTGCCTACAATGAGCAGTTCTTC
CSASPLPPAYNEQFF
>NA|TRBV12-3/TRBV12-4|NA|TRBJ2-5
TGTGCCAGCAGGACCTTGGGGGCGGCGGCCCAAGAGACCCAGTACTTC
CASRTLGAAAQETQYF
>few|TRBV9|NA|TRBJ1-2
TGTGCCAGCAGCGTCGTCGACGGGCCCTATGGCTACACCTTC
CASSVVDGPYGYTF
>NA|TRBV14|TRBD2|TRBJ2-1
TGTGCCAGCAGCTCACCGGGACTAGCCACTGAGCAGTTCTTC
CASSSPGLATEQFF
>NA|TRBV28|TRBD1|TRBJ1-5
TGTGCCAGCAGTCGGGACAGTAATCAGCCCCAGCATTTT
CASSRDSNQPQHF
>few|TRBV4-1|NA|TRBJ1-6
TGCGCCAGCAGCCAAGACCCCAATTTGTCTAATTCACCCCTCCACTTT
CASSQDPNLSNSPLHF
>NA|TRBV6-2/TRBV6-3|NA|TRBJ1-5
TGTGCCAGCAGTTACTTCTGGGGATTTAGACAGAGCAATCAGCCCCAGCATTTT
CASSYFWGFRQSNQPQHF
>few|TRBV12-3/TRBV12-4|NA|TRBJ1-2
TGTGCCAGCAGCTTGCAGACAGCTTATGGCTACACCTTC
CASSLQTAYGYTF
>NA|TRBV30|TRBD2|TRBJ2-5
TGTGCCTGGCTAGCGGGAGGAGAGCAGACCCAGTACTTC
CAWLAGGEQTQYF
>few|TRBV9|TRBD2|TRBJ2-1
TGTGCCAGCAGCGCCTCCCCGGGGGGATACAATGAGCAGTTCTTC
CASSASPGGYNEQFF
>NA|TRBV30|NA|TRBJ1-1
TGTGCCTGGAGTGTCTTGGTGAACACTGAAGCTTTCTTT
CAWSVLVNTEAFF
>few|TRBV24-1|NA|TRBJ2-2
TGTGCCACCAGTGAATGGGGACTTAGCACCGGGGAGCTGTTTTTT
CATSEWGLSTGELFF
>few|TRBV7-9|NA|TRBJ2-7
TGTGCCAGCAGCTTAGCGGGTGTAGGACCAGACTCCTACGAGCAGTACTTC
CASSLAGVGPDSYEQYF
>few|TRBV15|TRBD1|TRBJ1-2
TGTGCCACCAGCGCCCGGGACAGGGATGTCTATGGCTACACCTTC
CATSARDRDVYGYTF
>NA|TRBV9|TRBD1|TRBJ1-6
TGTGCCAGCAGCGAGCAGGGACAGCCCACTTCACCCCTCCACTTT
CASSEQGQPTSPLHF
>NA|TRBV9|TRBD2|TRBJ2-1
TGTGCCAGCAGCGTAGAGGTACTAGCGGGAGCGAAAAATGAGCAGTTCTTC
CASSVEVLAGAKNEQFF
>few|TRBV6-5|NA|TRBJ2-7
TGTGCCAGCAGTTACTTTCGCGGCGGAGCCTACGAGCAGTACTTC
CASSYFRGGAYEQYF
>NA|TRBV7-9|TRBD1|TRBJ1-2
TGTGCCAGCAGACCTGGGACAGGGGATGGCTACACCTTC
CASRPGTGDGYTF
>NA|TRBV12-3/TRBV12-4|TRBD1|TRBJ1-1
TGTGCCAGCAGTTTTACAGGGGGATTTGAAGCTTTCTTT
CASSFTGGFEAFF
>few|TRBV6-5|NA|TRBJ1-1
TGTGCCAGCAGTTATCTGGCAGGAGCGAACACTGAAGCTTTCTTT
CASSYLAGANTEAFF
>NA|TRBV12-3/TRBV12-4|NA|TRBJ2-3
TGTGCCAGCAGTCCAGAAGGGCGAGGAACAGATACGCAGTATTTT
CASSPEGRGTDTQYF
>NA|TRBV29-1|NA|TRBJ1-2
TGCATCACGACGGACTATGGCTACACCTTC
CITTDYGYTF